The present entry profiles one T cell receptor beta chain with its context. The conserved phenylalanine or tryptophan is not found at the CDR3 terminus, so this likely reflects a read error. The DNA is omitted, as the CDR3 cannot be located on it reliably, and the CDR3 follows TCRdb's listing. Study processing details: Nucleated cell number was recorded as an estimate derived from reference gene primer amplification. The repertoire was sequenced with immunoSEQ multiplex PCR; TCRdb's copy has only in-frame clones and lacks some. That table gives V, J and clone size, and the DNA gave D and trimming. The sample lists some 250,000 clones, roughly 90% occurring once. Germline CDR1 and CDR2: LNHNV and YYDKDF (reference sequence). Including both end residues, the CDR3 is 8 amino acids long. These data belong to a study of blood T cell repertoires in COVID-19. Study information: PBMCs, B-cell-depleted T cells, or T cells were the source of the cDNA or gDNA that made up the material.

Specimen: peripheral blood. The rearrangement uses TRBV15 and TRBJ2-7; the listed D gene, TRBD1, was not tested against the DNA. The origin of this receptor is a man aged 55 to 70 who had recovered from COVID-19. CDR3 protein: CATSGHLT.